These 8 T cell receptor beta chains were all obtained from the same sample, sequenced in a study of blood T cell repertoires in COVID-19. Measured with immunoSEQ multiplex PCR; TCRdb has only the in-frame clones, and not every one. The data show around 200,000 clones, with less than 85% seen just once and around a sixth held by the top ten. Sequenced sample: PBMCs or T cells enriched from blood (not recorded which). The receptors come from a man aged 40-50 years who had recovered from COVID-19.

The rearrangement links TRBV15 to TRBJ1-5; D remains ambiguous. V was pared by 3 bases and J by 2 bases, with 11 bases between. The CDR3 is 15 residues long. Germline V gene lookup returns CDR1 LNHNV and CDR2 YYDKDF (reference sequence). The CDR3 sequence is CATSSGPTRNQPQHF. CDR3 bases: TGTGCCACCAGCAGTGGGCCAACACGCAATCAGCCCCAGCATTTT.

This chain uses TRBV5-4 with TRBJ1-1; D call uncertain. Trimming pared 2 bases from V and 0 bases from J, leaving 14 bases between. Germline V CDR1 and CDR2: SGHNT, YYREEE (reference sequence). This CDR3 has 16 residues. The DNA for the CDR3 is TGTGCCAGCAGCTTTTGGCAGACTCTCATGAACACTGAAGCTTTCTTT. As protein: CASSFWQTLMNTEAFF.

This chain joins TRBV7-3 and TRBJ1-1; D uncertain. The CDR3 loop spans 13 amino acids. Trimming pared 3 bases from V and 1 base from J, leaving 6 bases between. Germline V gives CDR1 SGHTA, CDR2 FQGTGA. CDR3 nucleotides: TGTGCCAGCAGCTTTCGACAGAACACTGAAGCTTTCTTT. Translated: CASSFRQNTEAFF.

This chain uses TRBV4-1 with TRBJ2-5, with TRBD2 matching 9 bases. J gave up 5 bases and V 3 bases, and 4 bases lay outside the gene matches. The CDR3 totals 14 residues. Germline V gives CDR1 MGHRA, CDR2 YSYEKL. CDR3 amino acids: CASSQREGWETQYF. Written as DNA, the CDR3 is TGCGCCAGCAGCCAGCGGGAGGGGTGGGAGACCCAGTACTTC.

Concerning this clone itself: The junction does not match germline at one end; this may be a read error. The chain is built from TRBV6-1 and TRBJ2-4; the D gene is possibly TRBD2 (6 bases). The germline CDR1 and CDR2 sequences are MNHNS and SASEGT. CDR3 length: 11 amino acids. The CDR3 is CASSDRERWDF. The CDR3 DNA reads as TGTGCCAGCAGTGACCGGGAGCGGTGGGACTTC.

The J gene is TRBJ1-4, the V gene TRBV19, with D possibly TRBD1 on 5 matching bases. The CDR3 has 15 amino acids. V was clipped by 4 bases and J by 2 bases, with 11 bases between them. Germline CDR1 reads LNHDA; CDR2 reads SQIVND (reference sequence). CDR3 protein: CASSRRDSTNEKLFF. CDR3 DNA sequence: TGTGCCAGTAGTAGACGGGACTCGACTAATGAAAAACTGTTTTTT.

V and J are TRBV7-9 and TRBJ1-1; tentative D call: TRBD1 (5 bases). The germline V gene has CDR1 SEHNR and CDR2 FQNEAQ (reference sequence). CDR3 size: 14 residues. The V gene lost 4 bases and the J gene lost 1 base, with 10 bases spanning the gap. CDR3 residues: CASSSRTPNTEAFF. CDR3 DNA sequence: TGTGCCAGCAGCTCCCGGACACCGAACACTGAAGCTTTCTTT.

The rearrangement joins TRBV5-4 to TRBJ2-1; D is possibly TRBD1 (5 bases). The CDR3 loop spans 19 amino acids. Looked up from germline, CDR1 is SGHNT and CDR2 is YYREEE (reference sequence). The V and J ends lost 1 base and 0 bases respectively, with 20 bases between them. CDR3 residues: CASSLRGNPTKISYNEQFF. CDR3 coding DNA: TGTGCCAGCAGCTTGAGGGGAAACCCAACTAAAATCTCCTACAATGAGCAGTTCTTC.